This TCR beta chain was found in a study of T cell responses to AZD1222 COVID-19 vaccine. Whole-study findings and limits: A rise in Spike-specific TCR breadth and depth followed two AZD1222 doses.

CDR3 size: 15 residues. Germline V lookup: CDR1 SGHTA, CDR2 FQGNSA. V gave up 5 bases and J gave up 0 bases, with 11 bases separating them. The repertoire was sequenced with immunoSEQ multiplex PCR; TCRdb's copy has only in-frame clones and lacks some. The data show about 73,000 clones, about nine tenths seen once. On this clone itself: Its antigen is not known.

This clonotype was sampled from an adult in good health. The genes are TRBV7-2 and TRBJ1-5, with D unresolved. The material was peripheral blood, obtained on day 0 of AZD1222 vaccination. CDR3 DNA sequence: TGTGCCAGCAGCCCCCGCGGGATTAGCAATCAGCCCCAGCATTTT. This gives the protein CASSPRGISNQPQHF.